Included here is one T cell receptor beta chain sequence, with context. Antigen: not known. This sample was included in a study of OX40 agonist ivuxolimab in advanced cancers. Turning to the study itself: Three patients had partial responses: one hepatocellular carcinoma, two cutaneous melanoma. The study, taken as a whole, reports: The mean number of expanded clones was higher in CD8+ T cells than in CD4+.

Germline CDR1 and CDR2: SQVTM and ANQGSEA. V lost 4 bases to trimming and J lost 5 bases, with 8 bases between them. The CDR3 covers 11 residues. Produced via immunoSEQ multiplex PCR; TCRdb's table is partial and in-frame only. The sample holds 25,000 to 35,000 clones; around 82% are singletons and the top ten take 20% to 25%. The sample in question was CD4+ or CD8+ T cells sorted from blood, obtained in a trial of the OX40 agonist ivuxolimab. The sequence was obtained from an adult with an advanced solid tumor such as melanoma, head and neck, liver or kidney cancer. J is TRBJ2-5 and V is TRBV29-1; D not certain. The CDR3 protein is CSVGRRETQYF. In DNA form, the CDR3 reads TGCAGCGTTGGCCGCAGGGAGACCCAGTACTTC.